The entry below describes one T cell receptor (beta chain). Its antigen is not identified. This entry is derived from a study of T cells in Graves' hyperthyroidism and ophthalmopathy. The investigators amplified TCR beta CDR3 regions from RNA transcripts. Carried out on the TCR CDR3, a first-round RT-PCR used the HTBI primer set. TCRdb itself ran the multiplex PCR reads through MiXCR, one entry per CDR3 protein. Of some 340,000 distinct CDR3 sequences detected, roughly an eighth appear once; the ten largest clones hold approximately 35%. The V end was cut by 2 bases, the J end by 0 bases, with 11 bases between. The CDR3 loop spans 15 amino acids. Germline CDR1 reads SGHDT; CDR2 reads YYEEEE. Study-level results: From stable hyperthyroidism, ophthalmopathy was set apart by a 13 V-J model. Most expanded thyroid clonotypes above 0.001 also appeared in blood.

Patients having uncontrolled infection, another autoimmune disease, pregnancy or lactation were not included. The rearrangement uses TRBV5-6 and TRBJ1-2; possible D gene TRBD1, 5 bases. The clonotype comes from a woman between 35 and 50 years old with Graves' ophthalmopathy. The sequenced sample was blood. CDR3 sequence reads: CASSFGGGANYGYTF. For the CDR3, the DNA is TGTGCCAGCAGCTTTGGTGGGGGTGCTAACTATGGCTACACCTTC.